This TCR beta chain was documented in a study of blood T cell repertoires in COVID-19. In the study overall: Researchers got acute and convalescent COVID-19 samples from the United States, Italy and Spain.

Per the germline V gene, CDR1 is SGHTA and CDR2 is FQGTGA. Trimming took 1 base from V and 5 from J, leaving 11 bases between them. CDR3 size: 14 residues. In the study's own analysis: Nucleated cell counts were estimated from reference gene primer amplification. The assay was immunoSEQ multiplex PCR, and TCRdb's table has in-frame clones only and misses some. Clone size and the V and J calls come from that table; the DNA yielded D and trimming. The sample holds 100,000 to 150,000 clones; 80% to 90% are singletons and the top ten take over 3.5%. The origin of this receptor is a woman in her sixties with acute or convalescent COVID-19. The sample comprised peripheral blood. The chain carries TRBV7-3 and TRBJ1-1; D ambiguous. The CDR3 protein is CASSLKAGRTEAFF. DNA for the CDR3: TGTGCCAGCAGCTTAAAGGCGGGTCGAACTGAAGCTTTCTTT.